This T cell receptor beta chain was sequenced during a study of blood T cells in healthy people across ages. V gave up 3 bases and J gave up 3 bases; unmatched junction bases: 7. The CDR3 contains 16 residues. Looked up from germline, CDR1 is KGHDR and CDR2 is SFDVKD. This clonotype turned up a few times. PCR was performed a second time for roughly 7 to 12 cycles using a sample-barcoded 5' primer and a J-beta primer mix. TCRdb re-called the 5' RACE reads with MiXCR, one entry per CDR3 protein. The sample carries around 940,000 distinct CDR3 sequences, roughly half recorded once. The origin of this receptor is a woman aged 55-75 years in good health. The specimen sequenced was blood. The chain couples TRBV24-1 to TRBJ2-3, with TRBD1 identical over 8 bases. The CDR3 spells CATSDPRTGKTDTQYF. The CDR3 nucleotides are TGTGCCACCAGTGATCCCCGGACAGGGAAAACAGATACGCAGTATTTT.